This T cell receptor beta chain originates from a study of identical twins. TCRdb re-called the 5' RACE reads with MiXCR, one entry per CDR3 protein. This table has hundreds of thousands of distinct CDR3 sequences, roughly 6% appearing once. The sequence was collected from a young man in good health. The sample consisted of naive T cells sorted from blood.

DNA for the CDR3: TGTGCCAGCAGCTCACGGTCTGGGAGTGGGGTATACGAGCAGTACTTC. It is translated as CASSSRSGSGVYEQYF. The chain has TRBV7-2 and TRBJ2-7; possible D gene TRBD2, 5 bases. The germline gives CDR1 SGHTA, CDR2 FQGNSA. The CDR3 totals 16 residues. V was cut by 4 bases and J by 4 bases, with 20 bases left in between.